The 29 T cell receptor beta chains given below trace back to one sample, sequenced in a study of early T cells in non-severe SARS-CoV-2 infection. TCRdb independently ran MiXCR on the 5' RACE reads; one entry per CDR3 protein. The sample lists around 40,000 distinct CDR3 sequences, 11% seen once, with 21% in the top ten. Material: whole blood. The source is an adult who was a healthcare worker with PCR-confirmed SARS-CoV-2 infection or an uninfected control (not recorded which).

In this sample, this clonotype turned up a few times. The gene calls are TRBV5-4 and TRBJ2-1, with 7 bases identical to TRBD2. V lost 4 bases to trimming and J lost 0 bases; unmatched junction nucleotides: 13. The CDR3 sequence is 18 residues long. Germline values: CDR1 SGHNT, CDR2 YYREEE (reference sequence). CDR3 in amino acids: CASSRGGGGESSYNEQFF. As DNA, the CDR3 is TGTGCCAGCAGCCGCGGGGGAGGCGGAGAAAGCTCCTACAATGAGCAGTTCTTC.

This clonotype occurred many times. The rearrangement joins TRBV30 to TRBJ2-3; unclear D gene. Between the trimmed V and J ends, which lost 1 base and 5 bases, there was a span of 10 bases. The CDR3 has 13 amino acids. Per germline, CDR1 GTSNPN and CDR2 SVGIG (reference sequence). The CDR3 DNA sequence: TGTGCCTGGAGTGAGGGCGTGGGAGATACGCAGTATTTT. This encodes CAWSEGVGDTQYF.

This clonotype was observed many times. V gene TRBV5-5 combines with J gene TRBJ1-5; TRBD1 matches at 7 bases. CDR3 length equals 14 residues. V dropped 3 bases and J dropped 4; count of bases not matched to a gene: 4. Germline-derived CDR1 and CDR2 are SGHKS and YYEKEE (reference sequence). The chain's CDR3 is CASSSRQGNQPQHF. CDR3 in DNA: TGTGCCAGCAGCTCCCGACAGGGTAATCAGCCCCAGCATTTT.

The chain employs TRBV29-1 and TRBJ1-2; D is undetermined. The CDR3 runs to 11 residues. The germline V gene encodes CDR1 SQVTM and CDR2 ANQGSEA. Trimming shortened V by 3 bases and J by 9 bases, and 11 bases separated the two germline ends. The CDR3 DNA reads as TGCAGCGTTGAGAGAGCCGAGCGCTACACCTTC. It is translated as CSVERAERYTF.

The chain couples TRBV13 to TRBJ2-7, with 9 nucleotides matching TRBD2. The CDR3 extends over 14 amino acids. The germline CDR1 and CDR2 sequences are PRHDT and FYEKMQ (reference sequence). V dropped 5 bases and J dropped 4; count of bases not matched to a gene: 6. DNA of the CDR3: TGTGCCAGCAGCCCCAAGCGGGAGGTGTACGAGCAGTACTTC. Encoded protein: CASSPKREVYEQYF.

This clonotype was recorded a few times. The chain is built from TRBV6-6 and TRBJ2-1, with a possible D match to TRBD1 (5 bases). The CDR3 totals 13 residues. Trimming shortened V by 2 bases and J by 7 bases, and 9 bases separated the two germline ends. Per the germline V gene, CDR1 is MNHNY and CDR2 is SVGAGI (reference sequence). The CDR3 spells CASSYQGWNEQFF. The CDR3 region has the DNA TGTGCCAGCAGTTACCAGGGTTGGAATGAGCAGTTCTTC.

This clonotype has more than one count but fewer than ten. The chain couples TRBV4-1 to TRBJ2-7; 7 nucleotides line up with TRBD2. With 0 bases clipped from V and 3 bases from J, the junction kept 8 bases outside the gene matches. This CDR3 has 16 amino acids. The germline V gene encodes CDR1 MGHRA and CDR2 YSYEKL. In DNA form, the CDR3 reads TGCGCCAGCAGCCAAGATCGGGGAGGGTACGTCTACGAGCAGTACTTC. This translates into CASSQDRGGYVYEQYF.

This clonotype has ten or more counts. J is TRBJ2-5 and V is TRBV11-1, with D possibly matching TRBD1 (6 bases). Germline CDR1 reads SGHAT; CDR2 reads FQDESV (reference sequence). V gave up 5 bases and J gave up 4 bases, with 11 bases separating them. CDR3 length: 13 amino acids. In nucleotides, the CDR3 is TGTGCCAGCAGCCCACAAGGGGGAGAGACCCAGTACTTC. Translation: CASSPQGGETQYF.

This clonotype was detected ten times or more. The rearrangement joins TRBV4-3 to TRBJ2-6; D uncertain. V gave up 1 base and J gave up 0 bases, with 4 bases separating them. Germline CDR1 reads LGHNA; CDR2 reads YSLEER. This CDR3 is built from 15 residues. CDR3: CASSQVLSGANVLTF. In nucleotides, the CDR3 is TGCGCCAGCAGCCAAGTACTCTCTGGGGCCAACGTCCTGACTTTC.

This clonotype was counted ten times or more. This chain connects TRBV20-1 to TRBJ1-2, with 8 positions matching TRBD1. Germline V CDR1 and CDR2: DFQATT, SNEGSKA (reference sequence). V lost 5 bases to trimming and J lost 3 bases; unmatched junction nucleotides: 5. The CDR3 contains 13 residues. In nucleotides, the CDR3 is TGCAGTGCTGAAGGACAGGGCGACTATGGCTACACCTTC. Its translation: CSAEGQGDYGYTF.

This clonotype was seen ten or more times. V gene TRBV7-3 combines with J gene TRBJ2-2; 8 bases map to TRBD2. Germline CDR1 SGHTA, CDR2 FQGTGA. V lost 5 bases, J lost 6 bases, and 2 bases stayed unmatched. The CDR3 is made up of 13 amino acids. The CDR3 nucleotides read TGTGCCAGCAGCCCGGGACTAGCCGGGGAGCTGTTTTTT. Translation gives CASSPGLAGELFF.

This clonotype was counted at least ten times. V gene TRBV5-1 combines with J gene TRBJ1-2; TRBD1 matches at 7 bases. Per the germline V gene, CDR1 is SGHRS and CDR2 is YFSETQ. The CDR3 loop spans 13 amino acids. V shed 4 bases and J 8 bases; nucleotides not matched to a gene: 8. The CDR3 nucleotides are TGCGCCAGCAGCAATACAGGGGAACGAGGCTACACCTTC. This codes for CASSNTGERGYTF.

Many counts were recorded for this clonotype. V is TRBV20-1 and J is TRBJ1-5, with D perhaps TRBD1 (5 bases). This CDR3 is 15 amino acids long. The ends were cut back, 5 bases at V and 2 bases at J, with 16 bases in the middle. Per the germline V gene, CDR1 is DFQATT and CDR2 is SNEGSKA (reference sequence). The CDR3 sequence: CSAVGDSFGNQPQHF. In DNA, the CDR3 is TGCAGTGCTGTAGGGGACTCTTTTGGCAATCAGCCCCAGCATTTT.

This clonotype has just a few counts. The V call is TRBV4-1, the J call TRBJ2-5; D could derive from TRBD1 or TRBD2 (5 bases each). CDR3 size: 17 residues. Germline values: CDR1 MGHRA, CDR2 YSYEKL. Trimming removed 0 bases from V and 2 bases from J, with 16 bases in between. Here the CDR3 reads CASSQDLHGAVQETQYF. Written as DNA, the CDR3 is TGCGCCAGCAGCCAAGATTTGCACGGGGCAGTGCAAGAGACCCAGTACTTC.

This clonotype was recorded at least ten times. The chain recombines TRBV7-3 with TRBJ2-5; D gene ambiguous. V lost 5 bases to trimming and J lost 5 bases, with 12 bases between them. The V gene's germline CDR1 is SGHTA and CDR2 FQGTGA. The CDR3 covers 13 residues. CDR3 nucleotides: TGTGCCAGCAGCCTAGGGATCTGGGAGACCCAGTACTTC. It specifies CASSLGIWETQYF.

Only a few counts were recorded for this clonotype. The junction does not match germline at one end; this may be a read error. The chain joins TRBV7-2 to TRBJ1-4; no clear D. The CDR3 has 15 residues. Germline values: CDR1 SGHTA, CDR2 FQGNSA. CDR3 sequence: CVSSVTARSNEKLFF. The CDR3 DNA reads as TGTGTCAGCAGCGTAACAGCACGCAGTAATGAAAAACTGTTTTTT. Using reference TRBV7-2 and TRBJ1-4 for the parts outside the CDR3, the full variable domain is GAGVSQSPSNKVTEKGKDVELRCDPISGHTALYWYRQSLGQGLEFLIYFQGNSAPDKSGLPSDRFSAERTGGSVSTLTIQRTQQEDSAVYLCVSSVTARSNEKLFFGSGTQLSVL.

The CDR3 DNA sequence: TGTGCCAGCAGCCGCCGGACAGTAGATTATGGCTACACCTTC. Translating gives CASSRRTVDYGYTF. The V and J genes are TRBV7-2 and TRBJ1-2, with D perhaps TRBD1 (6 bases). Germline values: CDR1 SGHTA, CDR2 FQGNSA. V was clipped by 5 bases and J by 5 bases, with 15 bases between them. The CDR3 totals 14 residues.

This rearrangement joins TRBV29-1 to TRBJ2-7, with D perhaps TRBD2 (5 bases). Germline V gene data show CDR1 as SQVTM and CDR2 as ANQGSEA. Trimming pared 4 bases from V and 4 bases from J, leaving 17 bases between. The CDR3 length is 14 residues. The CDR3 coding sequence is TGCAGCGTTGGAGTCAGCGGAGCCCCGTACGAGCAGTACTTC. Its protein is CSVGVSGAPYEQYF.

This clonotype was seen at least ten times. The chain carries TRBV7-3 and TRBJ1-2, with TRBD1 as a possible D gene (6 bases). This CDR3 has 13 amino acids. Deletions cut 5 bases from V and 2 bases from J, with 9 bases between. The V gene's germline CDR1 is SGHTA and CDR2 FQGTGA. The CDR3 reads CASSRGQNYGYTF. The DNA of the CDR3 is TGTGCCAGCAGCCGAGGACAGAACTATGGCTACACCTTC.

This clonotype has only a few counts. The chain has TRBV20-1 and TRBJ1-5; D unclear. Trimming left V 5 bases short and J 2 bases short, with 13 bases between. The CDR3 contains 14 residues. Germline CDR1 reads DFQATT; CDR2 reads SNEGSKA (reference sequence). The CDR3 spells CSAVTSQGNQPQHF. The CDR3 region has the DNA TGCAGTGCTGTGACCAGCCAGGGCAATCAGCCCCAGCATTTT.

This clonotype showed up just a few times. J is TRBJ2-7 and V is TRBV4-3; no definite D call. Per germline, CDR1 LGHNA and CDR2 YSLEER. Trimming took off 1 base at V and 4 bases at J, with 11 bases between the two ends. The length of the CDR3 is 14 residues. Here the CDR3 reads CASSQVAGNYEQYF. As DNA, the CDR3 is TGCGCCAGCAGCCAAGTGGCCGGAAATTACGAGCAGTACTTC.

The CDR3 spells CASSLPGTAVYNEQFF. The CDR3 nucleotides are TGTGCCAGCAGCTTACCCGGGACAGCCGTCTACAATGAGCAGTTCTTC. The V gene is TRBV7-9, the J gene TRBJ2-1, with 7 bases fitting TRBD1. Germline V gene sequence: CDR1 SEHNR, CDR2 FQNEAQ (reference sequence). This CDR3 region has 16 residues. The ends lost 2 bases at V and 3 bases at J; junction bases unmatched: 7.

In this sample, this clonotype turned up many times. This chain connects TRBV20-1 to TRBJ2-1; TRBD2 might be the D (6 bases). Per germline, CDR1 DFQATT and CDR2 SNEGSKA (reference sequence). V lost 3 bases to trimming and J lost 3 bases, with 18 bases between them. CDR3 size: 16 residues. In DNA form, the CDR3 reads TGCAGTGCTAGTGGGGGGAGCGCCCCAGGCTACAATGAGCAGTTCTTC. Residues: CSASGGSAPGYNEQFF.

This chain joins TRBV29-1 and TRBJ2-1; tentatively, D is TRBD2 (5 bases). This CDR3 is 11 amino acids long. Germline-derived CDR1 and CDR2 are SQVTM and ANQGSEA. V lost 7 bases and J 9 bases, leaving 13 bases between the germline ends. CDR3 protein: CSAHRRGEQFF. The CDR3 region has the DNA TGCAGCGCCCACCGCCGGGGTGAGCAGTTCTTC.

The rearrangement joins TRBV6-5 to TRBJ2-5; D ambiguous. The germline V gene encodes CDR1 MNHEY and CDR2 SVGAGI. V was cut by 10 bases and J by 1 base, with 19 bases left in between. The CDR3 totals 15 residues. The CDR3 DNA reads TGTGCCACCTCTCCGGACCGCACCCGCCAAGAGACCCAGTACTTC. Translating gives CATSPDRTRQETQYF.

This clonotype has ten or more counts. The chain carries TRBV19 and TRBJ1-5, with D tentatively TRBD1 (5 bases). Per the germline V gene, CDR1 is LNHDA and CDR2 is SQIVND (reference sequence). This CDR3 region has 15 residues. The ends were cut back, 4 bases at V and 5 bases at J, with 15 bases in the middle. CDR3 bases: TGTGCCAGTAGTACTCCAAGGACAACGGATCAGCCCCAGCATTTT. It codes for CASSTPRTTDQPQHF.

The rearrangement uses TRBV28 and TRBJ2-1; D may be TRBD1 (6 bases). The V end was cut by 5 bases, the J end by 2 bases, with 16 bases between. In germline, CDR1 is MDHEN, CDR2 SYDVKM. This CDR3 is 16 amino acids long. The CDR3 region has the DNA TGTGCCAGCAGTGGTGGTACAGGGAAAACCTACAATGAGCAGTTCTTC. Residues: CASSGGTGKTYNEQFF.

Ten or more counts support this clonotype. This chain uses TRBV14 with TRBJ2-1; 15 nucleotides line up with TRBD2. Germline V lookup: CDR1 SGHDN, CDR2 FVKESK. This CDR3 comprises 18 residues. V was pared by 5 bases and J by 8 bases, with 13 bases of the junction left unmatched. Written as DNA, the CDR3 is TGTGCCAGCAGCTCTTCCGGGACTAGCGGGAGGCTGATAGATGAGCAGTTCTTC. Protein product: CASSSSGTSGRLIDEQFF.

This clonotype was seen at least ten times. V and J are TRBV20-1 and TRBJ2-1; the D is unclear. There are 14 residues in the CDR3. Germline V gene sequence: CDR1 DFQATT, CDR2 SNEGSKA (reference sequence). Trimming took 3 bases from V and 1 from J, leaving 10 bases between them. The CDR3 region has the DNA TGCAGTGCTAGTCGTCGGAAGTCCTACAATGAGCAGTTCTTC. It codes for CSASRRKSYNEQFF.